Listed below are T cell receptor beta chains from one sample, sequenced in a study of response to subunit inactivated influenza vaccine. In TCRdb, the RT-PCR reads were re-called with MiXCR into one record per CDR3 protein. The repertoire includes some 850,000 distinct CDR3 sequences, about 18% of them detected once, and around 9.9% sits in the top ten. The source material was PBMCs from blood, sampled 5 to 6 days after vaccination. The receptors come from a middle-aged man who received an inactivated influenza vaccine. Both conserved end residues are part of each CDR3. A D gene is named only where the DNA matches it firmly. Part of the rows lack a size; the others show once, few, many or a class for expanded clones.

d_call j_call clone_size v_call cdr3_nt cdr3_aa
- TRBJ2-1 few TRBV10-2 TGCGCCAGCAGTGAGAGGGCGTCCGGGGAGCAGTTCTTC CASSERASGEQFF
TRBD1 TRBJ2-5 - TRBV6-1 TGTGCCAGCAGAAACCTGCGTGCGGACAGGGGCAAAGAGACCCAGTACTTC CASRNLRADRGKETQYF
TRBD2 TRBJ2-1 few TRBV10-3 TGTGCCATCAGTGACCAAGCGGGGGGGCTCAATGAGCAGTTCTTC CAISDQAGGLNEQFF
- TRBJ2-7 - TRBV21-1 TGTGCCAGCAGCCTCTACACGGGGGGGACAGTCTCCTACGAGCAGTACTTC CASSLYTGGTVSYEQYF
TRBD1 TRBJ2-5 - TRBV2 TGTGCCAGCAGTGACGGGGACAGAGGTTTGGAGACCCAGTACTTC CASSDGDRGLETQYF
TRBD1 TRBJ2-1 - TRBV20-1 TGCAGTTCCCGGACAGGGGTCTACAATGAGCAGTTCTTC CSSRTGVYNEQFF
- TRBJ1-1 many TRBV3-1 TGCGCCAGCAGCCCAGGGAGGACTGAAGCTTTCTTT CASSPGRTEAFF
- TRBJ1-1 many TRBV20-1 TGCAGTGCTCCCGAGGGGAGGCTGAACACTGAAGCTTTCTTT CSAPEGRLNTEAFF
TRBD2 TRBJ2-5 - TRBV2 TGTGCCAGCAGTCCTGCTAGCGGGGGGCTTGGAGAGACCCAGTACTTC CASSPASGGLGETQYF
- TRBJ1-5 - TRBV7-2 TGTGCCAGCAGCTTAGTCAGCAATCAGCCCCAGCATTTT CASSLVSNQPQHF
- TRBJ1-5 few TRBV20-1 TGCAGTGCTGTTCGAACGGATACCTTTAATCAGCCCCAGCATTTT CSAVRTDTFNQPQHF
- TRBJ1-2 few TRBV29-1 TGCAGCGTTGAAGATTCGGATGGCTACACCTTC CSVEDSDGYTF
TRBD2 TRBJ2-3 - TRBV20-1 TGCAGTGCTAGAGTCCCTAGCGGTAGTAGGACAGATACGCAGTATTTT CSARVPSGSRTDTQYF
- TRBJ1-5 - TRBV20-1 TGCAGTGCTAGAGTATACAGTCAGCCCCAGCATTTT CSARVYSQPQHF
- TRBJ1-5 few TRBV9 TGTGCCAGCAGCTCCGATGGGGTGGCTAGTCCCCAGCATTTT CASSSDGVASPQHF
- TRBJ2-7 many TRBV6-5 TGTGCCAGCAGTTACTCGATGCGGTACAAAGGCGGCTCCTACGAGCAGTACTTC CASSYSMRYKGGSYEQYF
- TRBJ1-5 many TRBV12-3/TRBV12-4 TGTGCCAGCAGCCGTACGTCTCAGCCCCAGCATTTT CASSRTSQPQHF
- TRBJ2-2 - TRBV6-1 TGTGCCAGCGATCCCCCGCTGGGCACCGGGGAGCTGTTTTTT CASDPPLGTGELFF
TRBD2 TRBJ2-1 - TRBV11-2 TGTGCCAGCAGCTTAGTACAGTGGGGGGGAAATGAGCAGTTCTTC CASSLVQWGGNEQFF
- TRBJ1-1 few TRBV28 TGTGCCAGCAGTAGAATTGGGGGGGGCACTGAAGCTTTCTTT CASSRIGGGTEAFF
TRBD2 TRBJ2-7 - TRBV5-1 TGCGCCAGCAGCACCACCTCCCGGGCTAGCGGGAGACCTTCATACGAGCAGTACTTC CASSTTSRASGRPSYEQYF
- TRBJ2-7 few TRBV20-1 TGCAGTGCTAGAGACAGGAATTACTACGAGCAGTACTTC CSARDRNYYEQYF
TRBD1 TRBJ1-6 - TRBV5-1 TGCGCCAGCAGCCCAGGACAGGGTGGGCATTCACCCCTCCACTTT CASSPGQGGHSPLHF
- TRBJ2-5 - TRBV18 TGTGCCAGCTCACCACAGCAGGGGACCCAAGAGACCCAGTACTTC CASSPQQGTQETQYF
TRBD1 TRBJ2-2 - TRBV6-1 TGTGCCAGCCACTTAGACTGGGACAGGGTCACCGGGGAGCTGTTTTTT CASHLDWDRVTGELFF
TRBD2 TRBJ2-1 - TRBV6-2/TRBV6-3 TGTGCCAGCAGTTCCCCGGCTAGCGGGCGGACCACCATACTTAGGGATGAGCAGTTCTTC CASSSPASGRTTILRDEQFF
- TRBJ2-3 few TRBV4-3 TGCGCCAGCAGCCCTCAGATTTGGGGGGGCACAGATACGCAGTATTTT CASSPQIWGGTDTQYF
- TRBJ2-1 - TRBV11-2 TGTGCCAGCAGCTTAGCGGGACTTCTCAATGAGCAGTTCTTC CASSLAGLLNEQFF